This TCR beta chain stems from a study of T cell changes during pregnancy in multiple sclerosis. The CDR3 consists of 15 residues. Germline assignment: CDR1 PRHDT and CDR2 FYEKMQ (reference sequence). V lost 5 bases and J lost 8; bases outside the gene matches: 10. Sequencing was performed with immunoSEQ multiplex PCR; in TCRdb, only in-frame clones are kept and a portion is missing. There are 40,000 to 50,000 clones in the sample; approximately 92% occur only once, and 3% to 4.5% lies in the top ten. The V gene is TRBV13, the J gene TRBJ1-2, with TRBD1 matching 11 bases. The receptor's source is a female donor with multiple sclerosis, enrolled in a pregnancy study. This material consisted of CD8+ T cells from peripheral blood mononuclear cells, taken after pregnancy. CDR3 protein: CASSAPGTGGRGYTF. CDR3 nucleotides: TGTGCCAGCAGCGCCCCCGGGACAGGGGGGCGAGGCTACACCTTC.